This is a list of T cell receptor beta chains from one sample in a study of blood T cells in healthy people across ages. In TCRdb, the 5' RACE reads were re-called with MiXCR into one record per CDR3 protein. Of roughly 500,000 distinct CDR3 sequences listed, 25% to 30% were seen once; the top ten hold 15% to 20%. Sequenced: blood. All receptors derive from a woman between 65 and 79 years old in good health. Both conserved end residues are part of each CDR3. A D gene is named only where the DNA matches it firmly. Size is omitted from some rows. Given values are once, few, many or a class for expanded clones.

j_call	d_call	v_call	clone_size	cdr3_aa	cdr3_nt
TRBJ2-3	NA	TRBV29-1	few	CSGRVSTDTQYF	TGCAGCGGCCGCGTGTCCACAGATACGCAGTATTTT
TRBJ1-6	NA	TRBV12-3/TRBV12-4	NA	CASSLVRGPLHF	TGTGCCAGCAGTTTGGTACGGGGGCCCCTCCACTTT
TRBJ2-7	NA	TRBV6-5	NA	CASSRRGLYEEQYF	TGTGCCAGCAGTCGCCGGGGACTGTATGAGGAGCAGTACTTC
TRBJ2-1	NA	TRBV4-3	NA	CASSQGDVSSYNEQFF	TGCGCCAGCAGCCAAGGGGATGTAAGCTCCTACAATGAGCAGTTCTTC
TRBJ2-7	NA	TRBV7-3	few	CASSFLSGNYEQYF	TGTGCCAGCAGCTTTCTTAGCGGCAACTACGAGCAGTACTTC
TRBJ1-1	TRBD1	TRBV5-8	NA	CASSGDRGTPNTEAFF	TGTGCCAGCAGCGGGGACAGGGGGACCCCTAACACTGAAGCTTTCTTT
TRBJ2-3	NA	TRBV7-8	few	CASSLAAGATTDTQYF	TGTGCCAGCAGCTTAGCGGCGGGGGCCACCACAGATACGCAGTATTTT
TRBJ1-2	NA	TRBV7-9	NA	CASSLAGLGFYGYTF	TGTGCCAGCAGCTTAGCCGGTTTGGGGTTCTATGGCTACACCTTC
TRBJ2-3	TRBD2	TRBV9	few	CASSPTSGGDTQYF	TGTGCCAGCAGCCCGACTAGCGGGGGAGATACGCAGTATTTT
TRBJ1-3	TRBD1	TRBV7-2	NA	CASSTPGQGVLTSGNTIYF	TGTGCCAGCAGCACACCGGGACAGGGGGTATTGACCTCTGGAAACACCATATATTTT
TRBJ2-7	TRBD2	TRBV5-5	NA	CASTEKVGTSLSSYEQYF	TGTGCCAGCACCGAGAAGGTGGGGACTAGCCTAAGCTCCTACGAGCAGTACTTC
TRBJ2-1	NA	TRBV3-1	few	CASSQAGLLSSYNEQFF	TGTGCCAGCAGCCAGGCGGGACTTTTGAGCTCCTACAATGAGCAGTTCTTC
TRBJ1-1	NA	TRBV20-1	NA	CSATPDLGPAFF	TGCAGTGCTACGCCCGACCTGGGACCGGCTTTCTTT
TRBJ2-1	TRBD2	TRBV6-1	NA	CASSLLGLAESYNEQFF	TGTGCCAGCAGCCTCCTCGGACTAGCGGAATCCTACAATGAGCAGTTCTTC
TRBJ2-1	TRBD2	TRBV29-1	NA	CSVGRDYTAGSYNEQFF	TGCAGCGTTGGTCGGGACTACACGGCGGGCTCCTACAATGAGCAGTTCTTC
TRBJ1-2	TRBD1	TRBV25-1	few	CASSSRTGVGYTF	TGTGCCAGCAGTTCCCGGACAGGGGTTGGCTACACCTTC
TRBJ1-1	TRBD1	TRBV6-2/TRBV6-3	few	CASGQGRYTEAFF	TGTGCCAGCGGACAGGGGAGGTACACTGAAGCTTTCTTT
TRBJ2-5	NA	TRBV6-6	NA	CAGSLVGGETQYF	TGTGCCGGCAGTTTAGTGGGGGGAGAGACCCAGTACTTC
TRBJ1-1	NA	TRBV12-3/TRBV12-4	NA	CASSLASRGINEAFF	TGTGCCAGCAGTTTAGCGAGCAGGGGTATTAATGAAGCTTTCTTT
TRBJ1-6	NA	TRBV7-9	few	CAGSGVGVGSPLHF	TGTGCCGGCAGCGGCGTGGGGGTGGGTTCACCCCTCCACTTT
TRBJ2-3	NA	TRBV11-3	NA	CTTEAGISTDTQYF	TGTACCACCGAGGCGGGGATAAGCACAGATACGCAGTATTTT
TRBJ2-3	TRBD2	TRBV30	few	CAWSPIASGGRYTQYF	TGTGCCTGGAGTCCAATCGCTAGCGGGGGGAGGTATACGCAGTATTTT
TRBJ2-3	NA	TRBV2	NA	CASNDNPQYF	TGTGCCAGCAACGATAATCCGCAGTATTTT
TRBJ2-1	NA	TRBV29-1	many	CSVEAPPEGYNEQFF	TGCAGTGTTGAGGCCCCGCCGGAAGGCTACAATGAGCAGTTCTTC
TRBJ1-2	NA	TRBV3-1	NA	CASSQDGGAGGGYTF	TGTGCCAGCAGCCAAGATGGTGGGGCAGGAGGTGGCTACACCTTC
TRBJ2-7	NA	TRBV7-9	NA	CASSLTLDGEQYF	TGTGCCAGCAGCTTAACCCTGGATGGGGAGCAGTACTTC
TRBJ2-5	TRBD1	TRBV20-1	many	CSARREPTGVGEQYF	TGCAGTGCTAGGAGGGAACCGACAGGGGTGGGGGAGCAGTACTTC
TRBJ1-2	TRBD1	TRBV28	NA	CASSTPDRAYGYTF	TGTGCCAGCAGTACCCCAGACAGGGCATATGGCTACACCTTC
TRBJ2-1	NA	TRBV28	once	CASSTSRSHSSYNEQFF	TGTGCCAGCAGTACTTCTAGATCCCATAGCTCCTACAATGAGCAGTTCTTC
TRBJ2-3	NA	TRBV10-3	few	CAISVGYTDTQYF	TGTGCCATCAGTGTGGGGTACACAGATACGCAGTATTTT
TRBJ2-2	TRBD1	TRBV24-1	few	CATQDKRQGVVSGELFF	TGTGCCACCCAGGATAAACGACAGGGGGTAGTTTCGGGGGAGCTGTTTTTT
TRBJ2-7	TRBD1	TRBV7-9	NA	CASSSRGTGITYEQYF	TGTGCCAGCAGCTCTAGGGGGACAGGGATTACCTACGAGCAGTACTTC
TRBJ2-7	NA	TRBV11-2	NA	CASSPYRVLSYEQYF	TGTGCCAGCAGTCCTTACAGGGTCCTCTCCTACGAGCAGTACTTC
TRBJ1-2	NA	TRBV10-3	NA	CAISESLMNYGYTF	TGTGCCATCAGTGAGTCCCTCATGAACTATGGCTACACCTTC
TRBJ2-1	TRBD2	TRBV5-1	few	CASSLDGGVYNEQFF	TGTGCCAGCAGCTTAGACGGGGGGGTCTACAATGAGCAGTTCTTC
TRBJ1-2	NA	TRBV4-3	few	CASSQEQGTGGYTF	TGCGCCAGCAGCCAAGAGCAGGGGACGGGCGGCTACACCTTC
TRBJ2-1	NA	TRBV20-1	NA	CSARVDREQFF	TGCAGTGCTAGAGTGGACCGAGAGCAGTTCTTC
TRBJ1-2	TRBD1	TRBV7-9	few	CASSVEDRGFGYTF	TGTGCCAGCAGCGTGGAAGACAGGGGTTTCGGCTACACCTTC
TRBJ2-1	TRBD2	TRBV18	NA	CASSPGAAGDDEQFF	TGTGCCAGCTCACCAGGGGCAGCGGGGGACGATGAGCAGTTCTTC
TRBJ1-2	NA	TRBV18	few	CASSPEGGFYGYTF	TGTGCCAGCTCTCCAGAGGGGGGTTTCTATGGCTACACCTTC
TRBJ1-2	NA	TRBV6-6	NA	CASTTTLGGYTF	TGTGCCAGCACTACTACCCTAGGAGGCTACACCTTC
TRBJ2-7	NA	TRBV3-1	NA	CATSSGTKQYF	TGTGCCACCTCCTCAGGAACCAAGCAGTACTTC
TRBJ1-2	TRBD1	TRBV6-5	NA	CASSYRDRPYGYTF	TGTGCCAGCAGTTACCGGGACAGGCCCTATGGCTACACCTTC
TRBJ2-5	NA	TRBV6-2/TRBV6-3	few	CASSYSRTDSNKYF	TGTGCCAGCAGTTACTCCAGGACAGACTCGAATAAGTACTTC
TRBJ2-5	TRBD1	TRBV6-6	NA	CASSYIQGQETQYF	TGTGCCAGCAGTTACATACAGGGGCAAGAGACCCAGTACTTC
TRBJ1-2	TRBD1	TRBV6-5	NA	CASSYRGQAQGYTF	TGTGCCAGCAGTTACCGGGGACAGGCTCAGGGCTACACCTTC
TRBJ1-3	NA	TRBV12-3/TRBV12-4	NA	CASSFGWGSGNTIYF	TGTGCCAGCAGTTTCGGTTGGGGGTCTGGAAACACCATATATTTT
TRBJ2-1	NA	TRBV12-3/TRBV12-4	NA	CASRGLPGNEQFF	TGTGCCAGCAGGGGCCTCCCCGGCAATGAGCAGTTCTTC
TRBJ2-1	TRBD2	TRBV7-2	few	CASSRTSGVNEQFF	TGTGCCAGCAGCCGGACTAGCGGGGTCAATGAGCAGTTCTTC
TRBJ1-1	TRBD1	TRBV9	few	CASSPWTGGGTEAFF	TGTGCCAGCAGCCCTTGGACAGGGGGCGGCACTGAAGCTTTCTTT